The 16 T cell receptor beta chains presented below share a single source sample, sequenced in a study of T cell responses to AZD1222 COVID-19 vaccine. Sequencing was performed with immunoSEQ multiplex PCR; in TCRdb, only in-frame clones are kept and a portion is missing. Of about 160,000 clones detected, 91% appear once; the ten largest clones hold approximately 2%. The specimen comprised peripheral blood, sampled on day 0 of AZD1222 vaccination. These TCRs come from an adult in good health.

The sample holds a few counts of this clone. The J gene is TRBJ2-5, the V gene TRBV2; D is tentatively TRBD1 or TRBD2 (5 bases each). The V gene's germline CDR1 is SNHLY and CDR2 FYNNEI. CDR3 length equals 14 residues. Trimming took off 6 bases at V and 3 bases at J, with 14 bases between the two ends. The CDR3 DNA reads TGTGCCAGCAGCCCAAAGGGGACCAAAGAGACCCAGTACTTC. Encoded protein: CASSPKGTKETQYF.

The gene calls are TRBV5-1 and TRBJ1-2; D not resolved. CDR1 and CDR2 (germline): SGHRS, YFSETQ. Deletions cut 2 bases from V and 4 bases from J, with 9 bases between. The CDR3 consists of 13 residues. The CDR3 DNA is TGCGCCAGCAGCTTCGGGGTCGGCTATGGCTACACCTTC. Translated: CASSFGVGYGYTF.

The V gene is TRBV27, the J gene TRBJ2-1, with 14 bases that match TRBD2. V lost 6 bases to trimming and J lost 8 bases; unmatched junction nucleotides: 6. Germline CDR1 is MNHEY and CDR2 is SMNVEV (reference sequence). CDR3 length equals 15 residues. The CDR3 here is CASSGTSGRKYEQFF. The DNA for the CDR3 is TGTGCCAGCAGCGGGACTAGCGGGAGAAAGTATGAGCAGTTCTTC.

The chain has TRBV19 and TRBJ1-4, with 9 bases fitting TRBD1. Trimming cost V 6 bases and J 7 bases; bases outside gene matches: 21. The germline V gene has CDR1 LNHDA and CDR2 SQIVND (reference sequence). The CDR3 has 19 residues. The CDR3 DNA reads TGTGCCAGTAGCCGAAACACAGGGGGCGAAGGTAATAGAGGTGAAAAACTGTTTTTT. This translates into CASSRNTGGEGNRGEKLFF.

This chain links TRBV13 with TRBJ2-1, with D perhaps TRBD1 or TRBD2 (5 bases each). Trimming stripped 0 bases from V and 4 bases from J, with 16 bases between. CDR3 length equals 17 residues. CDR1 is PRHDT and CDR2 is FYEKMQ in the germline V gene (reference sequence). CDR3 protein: CASSLGSGLDLYNEQFF. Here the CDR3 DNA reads TGTGCCAGCAGCTTAGGTTCGGGGCTAGATCTATACAATGAGCAGTTCTTC.

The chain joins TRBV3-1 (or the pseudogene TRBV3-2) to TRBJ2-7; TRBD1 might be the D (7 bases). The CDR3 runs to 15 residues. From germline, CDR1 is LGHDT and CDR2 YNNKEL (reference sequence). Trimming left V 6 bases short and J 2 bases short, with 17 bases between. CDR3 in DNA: TGTGCCAGCAGACGACAGGGTGGGGAGGCCTACGAGCAGTACTTC. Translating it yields CASRRQGGEAYEQYF.

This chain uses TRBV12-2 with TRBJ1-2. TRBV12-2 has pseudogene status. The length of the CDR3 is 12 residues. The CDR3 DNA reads TGTGCAAGTCGCTTATCTTTTTGGGGCTACACCTTC. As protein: CASRLSFWGYTF.

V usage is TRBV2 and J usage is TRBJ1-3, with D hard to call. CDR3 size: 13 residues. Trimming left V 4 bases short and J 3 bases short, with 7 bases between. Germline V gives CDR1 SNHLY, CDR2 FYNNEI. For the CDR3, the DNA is TGTGCCAGCAGTGGGGTCAGTGGAAACACCATATATTTT. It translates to CASSGVSGNTIYF.

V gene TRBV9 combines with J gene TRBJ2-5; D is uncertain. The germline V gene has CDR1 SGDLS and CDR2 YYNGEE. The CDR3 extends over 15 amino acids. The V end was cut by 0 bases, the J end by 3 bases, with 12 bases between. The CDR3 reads CASSVEDLPEETQYF. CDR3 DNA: TGTGCCAGCAGCGTAGAGGATTTGCCTGAAGAGACCCAGTACTTC.

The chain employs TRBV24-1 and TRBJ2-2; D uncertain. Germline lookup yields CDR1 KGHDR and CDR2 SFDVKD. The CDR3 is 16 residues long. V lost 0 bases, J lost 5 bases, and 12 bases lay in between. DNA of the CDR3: TGTGCCACCAGTGATTTGCGAGGCACCCGAACCGGGGAGCTGTTTTTT. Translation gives CATSDLRGTRTGELFF.

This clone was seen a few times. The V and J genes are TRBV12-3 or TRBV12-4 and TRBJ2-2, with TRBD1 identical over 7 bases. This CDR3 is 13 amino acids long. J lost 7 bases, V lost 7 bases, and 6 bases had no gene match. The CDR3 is CASTHPGGGELFF. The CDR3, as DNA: TGTGCCAGCACCCACCCAGGGGGCGGGGAGCTGTTTTTT.

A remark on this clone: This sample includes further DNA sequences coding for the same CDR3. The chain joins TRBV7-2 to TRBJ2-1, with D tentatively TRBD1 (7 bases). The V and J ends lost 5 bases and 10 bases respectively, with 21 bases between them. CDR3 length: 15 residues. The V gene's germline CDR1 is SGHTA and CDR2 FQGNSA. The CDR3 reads CASSLNTGARGEQFF. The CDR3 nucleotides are TGTGCCAGCAGCCTAAACACAGGGGCCCGGGGGGAGCAGTTCTTC.

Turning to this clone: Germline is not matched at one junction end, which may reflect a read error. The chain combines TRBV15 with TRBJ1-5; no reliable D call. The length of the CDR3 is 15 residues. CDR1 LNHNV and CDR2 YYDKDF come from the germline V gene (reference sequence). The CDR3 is CATSRDGEWGQPQHF. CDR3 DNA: TGTGCCACCAGTAGAGATGGGGAGTGGGGTCAGCCCCAGCATTTT.

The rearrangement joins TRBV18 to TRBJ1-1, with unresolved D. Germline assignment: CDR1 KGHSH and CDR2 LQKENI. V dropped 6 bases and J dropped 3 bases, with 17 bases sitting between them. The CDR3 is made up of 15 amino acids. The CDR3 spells CASSPIQFLDTEAFF. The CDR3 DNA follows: TGTGCCAGCTCCCCTATCCAGTTTCTGGACACTGAAGCTTTCTTT. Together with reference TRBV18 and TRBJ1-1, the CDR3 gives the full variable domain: NAGVMQNPRHLVRRRGQEARLRCSPMKGHSHVYWYRQLPEEGLKFMVYLQKENIIDESGMPKERFSAEFPKEGPSILRIQQVVRGDSAAYFCASSPIQFLDTEAFFGQGTRLTVV.

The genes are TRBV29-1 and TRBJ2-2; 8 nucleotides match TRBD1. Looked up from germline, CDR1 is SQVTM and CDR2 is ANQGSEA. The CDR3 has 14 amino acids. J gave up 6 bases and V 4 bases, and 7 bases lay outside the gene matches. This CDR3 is CSVARAQGAGELFF. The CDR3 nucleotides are TGCAGCGTTGCCCGGGCACAGGGGGCCGGGGAGCTGTTTTTT.

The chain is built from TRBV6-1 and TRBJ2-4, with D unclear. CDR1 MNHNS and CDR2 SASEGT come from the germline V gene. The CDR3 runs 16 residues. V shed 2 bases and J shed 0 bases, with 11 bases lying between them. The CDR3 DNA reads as TGTGCCAGCAGTGAATTGGGCCTTCTAGCCAAAAACATTCAGTACTTC. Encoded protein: CASSELGLLAKNIQYF.